These T cell receptor beta chains were read from a single sample in a study of blood T cell repertoires in COVID-19. Libraries were prepared by immunoSEQ multiplex PCR; TCRdb keeps only in-frame clonotypes and omits some of them. The table includes over 100,000 clones, 84% detected once. Specimen: peripheral blood. These receptor sequences come from a woman aged 55-69 years with acute or convalescent COVID-19. The CDR3 runs from the conserved cysteine through the conserved F or W. D genes are given only for firm matches. Clone size is given for some rows only: seen once, a few or many times, or a class if the clone is expanded.

J	V	D	size	CDR3	DNA
TRBJ1-5	TRBV6-2/TRBV6-3	.	.	CASSPTPPGSSPQHF	TGTGCCAGCAGTCCGACGCCCCCAGGTTCATCGCCCCAGCATTTT
TRBJ2-1	TRBV27	TRBD1	.	CASSLGQGPYNEQFF	TGTGCCAGCAGCTTAGGACAGGGGCCCTACAATGAGCAGTTCTTC
TRBJ2-3	TRBV27	.	.	CASRGHGNPDSDTQYF	TGTGCCAGCAGGGGCCATGGAAACCCCGATTCAGATACGCAGTATTTT
TRBJ2-7	TRBV11-1	.	.	CASTRQASYEQYF	TGTGCCAGCACCCGACAGGCGTCCTACGAGCAGTACTTC
TRBJ2-2	TRBV5-1	.	.	CASSAWAQGSFSGELFF	TGCGCCAGCAGCGCCTGGGCCCAGGGGTCGTTCTCCGGGGAGCTGTTTTTT
TRBJ1-2	TRBV20-1	.	.	CSTRGDYGYTF	TGCAGTACCAGGGGTGACTATGGCTACACCTTC
TRBJ2-3	TRBV19	TRBD2	.	CASTEAGEWDTQYF	TGTGCCAGTACCGAAGCGGGGGAGTGGGATACGCAGTATTTT
TRBJ1-5	TRBV19	.	few	CASSTTGLGGNQPQHF	TGTGCCAGTAGTACAACCGGACTCGGTGGGAATCAGCCCCAGCATTTT
TRBJ1-1	TRBV5-6	.	.	CASSLLSPNTEAFF	TGTGCCAGCAGCTTGTTGTCTCCCAACACTGAAGCTTTCTTT
TRBJ1-1	TRBV6-6	TRBD1	.	CASSYGTGGTEAFF	TGTGCCAGCAGTTACGGCACAGGGGGGACTGAAGCTTTCTTT
TRBJ1-6	TRBV27	.	.	CASSSTGVNSPLHF	TGTGCCAGCAGTTCGACAGGCGTTAATTCACCCCTCCACTTT
TRBJ1-2	TRBV7-9	.	.	CASSPSMGLGYTF	TGTGCCAGCAGCCCCTCGATGGGGCTTGGCTACACCTTC
TRBJ2-2	TRBV4-1	.	.	CASSQRGNTGELFF	TGCGCCAGCAGCCAGCGGGGGAACACCGGGGAGCTGTTTTTT
TRBJ1-2	TRBV5-6	TRBD1	.	CASSGGTAASYGYTF	TGTGCCAGCAGCGGGGGGACAGCCGCCAGCTATGGCTACACCTTC
TRBJ1-5	TRBV24-1	.	once	CATTSPMIQGSRGNQPQHF	TGTGCCACCACCTCCCCTATGATCCAGGGGAGTAGGGGCAATCAGCCCCAGCATTTT
TRBJ1-1	TRBV19	.	.	CASSPAGPEAFF	TGTGCCAGTAGTCCCGCGGGGCCTGAAGCTTTCTTT
TRBJ2-5	TRBV10-3	.	.	CAIRAGVQETQYF	TGTGCCATCAGGGCAGGGGTCCAAGAGACCCAGTACTTC
TRBJ2-1	TRBV4-2	.	.	CASSPGVDYNEQFF	TGTGCCAGCAGCCCCGGGGTCGATTACAATGAGCAGTTCTTC
TRBJ1-1	TRBV5-1	.	.	CASSQGHQNTEAFF	TGCGCCAGCAGCCAGGGACACCAGAACACTGAAGCTTTCTTT
TRBJ1-3	TRBV7-2	.	.	CASSLGATGNTIYF	TGTGCCAGCAGCTTAGGAGCAACTGGAAACACCATATATTTT
TRBJ1-1	TRBV24-1	TRBD1	many	CATSIGQGNTEAFF	TGTGCCACCAGTATTGGACAGGGAAACACTGAAGCTTTCTTT
TRBJ1-5	TRBV10-2	.	.	CASNEDSNQPQHF	TGCGCCAGCAACGAGGATAGCAATCAGCCCCAGCATTTT
TRBJ1-6	TRBV7-8	TRBD1	few	CASSSTGGRGSPLHF	TGTGCCAGCAGCTCTACAGGGGGCAGGGGTTCACCCCTCCACTTT
TRBJ1-2	TRBV27	.	.	CASSSWRSYGYTF	TGTGCCAGCAGTTCGTGGAGAAGCTATGGCTACACCTTC
TRBJ2-5	TRBV5-1	TRBD2	.	CASSLSGGTQETQYF	TGCGCCAGCAGCTTAAGCGGGGGGACCCAAGAGACCCAGTACTTC
TRBJ2-2	TRBV5-1	TRBD2	.	CASSTSGGYNTGELFF	TGCGCCAGCAGCACAAGCGGGGGTTACAACACCGGGGAGCTGTTTTTT
TRBJ1-4	TRBV5-8	TRBD1	.	CASSLLGTGLEKLFF	TGTGCCAGCAGCTTGCTTGGGACAGGGCTTGAAAAACTGTTTTTT
TRBJ1-5	TRBV3-1/TRBV3-2	TRBD1	.	CASSLGTVNQPQHF	TGTGCCAGCAGCCTCGGGACAGTCAATCAGCCCCAGCATTTT